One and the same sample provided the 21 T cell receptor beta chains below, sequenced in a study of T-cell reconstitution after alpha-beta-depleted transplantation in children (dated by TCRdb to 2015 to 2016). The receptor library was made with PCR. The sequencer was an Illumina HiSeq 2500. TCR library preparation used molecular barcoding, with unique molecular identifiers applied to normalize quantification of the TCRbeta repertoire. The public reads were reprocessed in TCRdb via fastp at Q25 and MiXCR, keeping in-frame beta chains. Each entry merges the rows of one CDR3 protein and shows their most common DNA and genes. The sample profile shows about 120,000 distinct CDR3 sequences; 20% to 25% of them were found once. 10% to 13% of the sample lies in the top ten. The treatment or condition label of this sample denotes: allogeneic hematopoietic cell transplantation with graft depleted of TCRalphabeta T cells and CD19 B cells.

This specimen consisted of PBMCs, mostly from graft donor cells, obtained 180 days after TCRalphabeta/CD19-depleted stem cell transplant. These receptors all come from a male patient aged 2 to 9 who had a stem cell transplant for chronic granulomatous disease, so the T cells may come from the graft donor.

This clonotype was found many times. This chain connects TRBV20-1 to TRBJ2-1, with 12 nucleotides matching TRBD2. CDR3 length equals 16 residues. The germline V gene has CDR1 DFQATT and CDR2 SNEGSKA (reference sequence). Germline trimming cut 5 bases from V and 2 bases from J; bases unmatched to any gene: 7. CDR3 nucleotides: TGCAGTGCTGGACTAGCGGGGCCCGAAGCCTACAATGAGCAGTTCTTC. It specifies CSAGLAGPEAYNEQFF.

As DNA, the CDR3 is TGCAGCGTTGGCGTCTACGAGCAGTACTTC. The encoded protein is CSVGVYEQYF. The V and J genes are TRBV29-1 and TRBJ2-7; D not certain. V dropped 4 bases and J dropped 3 bases, with 4 bases sitting between them. The CDR3 contains 10 residues. Germline CDR1 is SQVTM and CDR2 is ANQGSEA.

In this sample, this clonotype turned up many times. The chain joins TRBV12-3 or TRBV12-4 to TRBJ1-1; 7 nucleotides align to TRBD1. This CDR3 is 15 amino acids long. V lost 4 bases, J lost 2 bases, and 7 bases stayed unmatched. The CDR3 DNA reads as TGTGCCAGCAGTTCCCAGACAGGGTTAAACACTGAAGCTTTCTTT. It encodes CASSSQTGLNTEAFF.

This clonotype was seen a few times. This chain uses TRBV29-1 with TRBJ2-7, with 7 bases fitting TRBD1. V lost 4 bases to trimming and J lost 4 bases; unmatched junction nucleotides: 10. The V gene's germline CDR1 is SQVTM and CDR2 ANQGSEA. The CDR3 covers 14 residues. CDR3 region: CSVASTGTLYEQYF. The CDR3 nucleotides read TGCAGCGTTGCCTCGACAGGGACATTATACGAGCAGTACTTC.

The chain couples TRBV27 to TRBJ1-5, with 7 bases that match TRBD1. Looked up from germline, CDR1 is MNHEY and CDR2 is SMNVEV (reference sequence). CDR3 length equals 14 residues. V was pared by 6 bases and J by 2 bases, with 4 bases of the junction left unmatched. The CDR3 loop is CASRSTGGNQPQHF. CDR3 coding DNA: TGTGCCAGCAGATCTACAGGGGGCAATCAGCCCCAGCATTTT.

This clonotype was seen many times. This CDR3 is CSAEIGRGAGNTIYF. In DNA form, the CDR3 reads TGCAGTGCTGAGATCGGCAGGGGAGCCGGAAACACCATATATTTT. This chain uses TRBV20-1 with TRBJ1-3, with D tentatively TRBD1 (6 bases). Germline V gene data show CDR1 as DFQATT and CDR2 as SNEGSKA (reference sequence). Trimming left V 5 bases short and J 4 bases short, with 18 bases between. This CDR3 contains 15 residues.

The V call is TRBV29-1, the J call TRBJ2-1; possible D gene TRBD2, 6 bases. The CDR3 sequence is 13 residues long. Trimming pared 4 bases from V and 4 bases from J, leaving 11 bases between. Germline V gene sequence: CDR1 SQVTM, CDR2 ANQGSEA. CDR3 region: CSVAFGGYNEQFF. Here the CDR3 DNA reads TGCAGCGTTGCCTTCGGGGGTTACAATGAGCAGTTCTTC.

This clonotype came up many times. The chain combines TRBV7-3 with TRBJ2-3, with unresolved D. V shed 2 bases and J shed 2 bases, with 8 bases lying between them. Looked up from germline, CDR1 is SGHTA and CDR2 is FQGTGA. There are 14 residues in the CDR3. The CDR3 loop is CASSLPDTTDTQYF. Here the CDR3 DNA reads TGTGCCAGCAGCTTACCTGACACCACAGATACGCAGTATTTT.

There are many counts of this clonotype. The CDR3 region has the DNA TGTGCCAGCAGTTACGTCGGGACAGGCACTGAAGCTTTCTTT. Translated: CASSYVGTGTEAFF. The genes are TRBV6-5 and TRBJ1-1, with 8 bases fitting TRBD1. With V trimmed by 2 bases and J by 4 bases, 3 bases remained unmatched. The CDR3 is made up of 14 amino acids. Germline lookup yields CDR1 MNHEY and CDR2 SVGAGI.

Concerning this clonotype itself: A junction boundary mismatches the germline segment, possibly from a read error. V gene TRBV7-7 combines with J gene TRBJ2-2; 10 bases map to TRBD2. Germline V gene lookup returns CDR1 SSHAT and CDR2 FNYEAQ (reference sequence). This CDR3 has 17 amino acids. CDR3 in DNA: TGTGCTAGCAGCCGACTAGCGGGTGCTCCGAACACCGGGGAGCTGTTTTTT. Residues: CASSRLAGAPNTGELFF.

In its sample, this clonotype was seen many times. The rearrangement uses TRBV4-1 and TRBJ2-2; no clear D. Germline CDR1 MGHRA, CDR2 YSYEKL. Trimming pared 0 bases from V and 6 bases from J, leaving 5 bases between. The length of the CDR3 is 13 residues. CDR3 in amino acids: CASSQDRPGELFF. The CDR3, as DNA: TGCGCCAGCAGCCAAGATAGGCCCGGGGAGCTGTTTTTT.

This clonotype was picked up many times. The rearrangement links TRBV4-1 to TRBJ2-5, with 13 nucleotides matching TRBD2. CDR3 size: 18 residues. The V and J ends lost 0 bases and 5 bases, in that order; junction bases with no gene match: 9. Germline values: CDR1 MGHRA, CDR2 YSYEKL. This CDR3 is CASSQEWTSGSLKETQYF. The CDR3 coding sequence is TGCGCCAGCAGCCAAGAGTGGACTAGCGGGAGTTTAAAGGAGACCCAGTACTTC.

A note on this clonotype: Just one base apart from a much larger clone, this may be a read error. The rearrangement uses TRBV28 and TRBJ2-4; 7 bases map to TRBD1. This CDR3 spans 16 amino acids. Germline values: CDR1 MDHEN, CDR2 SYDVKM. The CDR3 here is CASSLRQGLAKNSQYF. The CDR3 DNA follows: TGTGCCAGCAGTTTACGACAGGGCTTGGCCAAAAACAGTCAGTACTTC. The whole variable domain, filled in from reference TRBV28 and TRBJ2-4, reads DVKVTQSSRYLVKRTGEKVFLECVQDMDHENMFWYRQDPGLGLRLIYFSYDVKMKEKGDIPEGYSVSREKKERFSLILESASTNQTSMYLCASSLRQGLAKNSQYFGAGTRLSVL.

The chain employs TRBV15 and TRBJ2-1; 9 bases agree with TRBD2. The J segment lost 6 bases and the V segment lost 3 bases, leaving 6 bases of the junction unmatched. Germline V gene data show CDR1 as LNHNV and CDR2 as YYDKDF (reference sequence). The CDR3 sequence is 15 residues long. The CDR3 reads CATSSKLAGINEQFF. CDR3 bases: TGTGCCACCAGCAGCAAACTAGCGGGTATCAATGAGCAGTTCTTC.

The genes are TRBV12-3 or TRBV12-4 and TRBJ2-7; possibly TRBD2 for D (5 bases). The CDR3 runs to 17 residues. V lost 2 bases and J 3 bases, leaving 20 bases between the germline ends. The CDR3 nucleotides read TGTGCCAGCAGTTTATTGGCGGGTCGAGCTCTCAACTACGAGCAGTACTTC. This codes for CASSLLAGRALNYEQYF.

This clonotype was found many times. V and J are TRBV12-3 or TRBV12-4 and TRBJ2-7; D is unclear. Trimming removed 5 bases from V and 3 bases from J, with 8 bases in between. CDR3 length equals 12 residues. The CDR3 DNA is TGTGCCAGCAGTCCTACGGGCTACGAGCAGTACTTC. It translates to CASSPTGYEQYF.

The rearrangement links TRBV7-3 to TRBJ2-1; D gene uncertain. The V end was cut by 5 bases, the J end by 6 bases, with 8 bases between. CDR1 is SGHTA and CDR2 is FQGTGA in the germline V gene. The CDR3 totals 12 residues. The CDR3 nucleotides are TGTGCCAGCAGCCTCCCGGGCAATGAGCAGTTCTTC. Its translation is CASSLPGNEQFF.

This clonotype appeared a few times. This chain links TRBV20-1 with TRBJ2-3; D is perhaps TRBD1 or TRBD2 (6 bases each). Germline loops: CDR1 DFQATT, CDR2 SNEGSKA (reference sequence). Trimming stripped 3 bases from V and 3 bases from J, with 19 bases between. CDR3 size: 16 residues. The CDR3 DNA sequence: TGCAGTGCTAGCCTCTTTGGGAAAGGGGGGACAGATACGCAGTATTTT. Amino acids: CSASLFGKGGTDTQYF.

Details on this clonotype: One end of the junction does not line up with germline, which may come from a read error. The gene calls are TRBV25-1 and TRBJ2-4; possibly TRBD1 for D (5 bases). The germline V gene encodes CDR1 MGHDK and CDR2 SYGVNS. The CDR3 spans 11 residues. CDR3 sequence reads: CASSEGALHHF. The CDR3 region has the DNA TGTGCCAGCAGTGAAGGGGCCCTCCACCACTTC. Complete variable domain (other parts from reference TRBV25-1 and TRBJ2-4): EADIYQTPRYLVIGTGKKITLECSQTMGHDKMYWYQQDPGMELHLIHYSYGVNSTEKGDLSSESTVSRIRTEHFPLTLESARPSHTSQYLCASSEGALHHFGAGTRLSVL.

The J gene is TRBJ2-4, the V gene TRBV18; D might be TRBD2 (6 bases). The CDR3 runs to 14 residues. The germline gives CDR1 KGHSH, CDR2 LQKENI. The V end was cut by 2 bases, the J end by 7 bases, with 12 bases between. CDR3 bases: TGTGCCAGCTCACCATTTGACAGCGGGAACATTCAGTACTTC. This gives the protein CASSPFDSGNIQYF. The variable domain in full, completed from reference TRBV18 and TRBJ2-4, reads NAGVMQNPRHLVRRRGQEARLRCSPMKGHSHVYWYRQLPEEGLKFMVYLQKENIIDESGMPKERFSAEFPKEGPSILRIQQVVRGDSAAYFCASSPFDSGNIQYFGAGTRLSVL.

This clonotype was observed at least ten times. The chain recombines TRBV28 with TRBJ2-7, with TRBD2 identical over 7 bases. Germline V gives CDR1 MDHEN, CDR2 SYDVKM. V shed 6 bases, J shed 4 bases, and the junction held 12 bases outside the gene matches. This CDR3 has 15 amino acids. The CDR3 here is CASSRPGLLIYEQYF. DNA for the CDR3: TGTGCCAGCAGCAGACCGGGACTACTGATATACGAGCAGTACTTC. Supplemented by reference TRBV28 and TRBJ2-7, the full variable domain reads DVKVTQSSRYLVKRTGEKVFLECVQDMDHENMFWYRQDPGLGLRLIYFSYDVKMKEKGDIPEGYSVSREKKERFSLILESASTNQTSMYLCASSRPGLLIYEQYFGPGTRLTVT.